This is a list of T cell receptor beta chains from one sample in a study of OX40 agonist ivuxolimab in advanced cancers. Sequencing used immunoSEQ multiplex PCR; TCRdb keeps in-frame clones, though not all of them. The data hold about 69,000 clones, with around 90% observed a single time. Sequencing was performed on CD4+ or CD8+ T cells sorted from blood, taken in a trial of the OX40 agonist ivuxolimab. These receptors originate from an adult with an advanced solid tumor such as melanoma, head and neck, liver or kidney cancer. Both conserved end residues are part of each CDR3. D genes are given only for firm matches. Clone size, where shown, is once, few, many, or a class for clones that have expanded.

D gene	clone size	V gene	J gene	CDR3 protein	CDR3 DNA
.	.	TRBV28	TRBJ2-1	CASKPPTGSRGRAEKGEQFF	TGTGCCAGCAAACCCCCGACAGGGTCCCGAGGGAGGGCCGAGAAGGGTGAGCAGTTCTTC
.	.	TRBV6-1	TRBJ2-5	CASRGQETQYF	TGTGCCAGCAGGGGACAAGAGACCCAGTACTTC
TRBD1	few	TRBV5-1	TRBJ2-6	CASSEPGQRVSGANVLTF	TGCGCCAGCAGCGAACCGGGACAGAGAGTCTCTGGGGCCAACGTCCTGACTTTC
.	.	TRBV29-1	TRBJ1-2	CSVAKGDYGYTF	TGCAGCGTTGCGAAGGGGGACTATGGCTACACCTTC
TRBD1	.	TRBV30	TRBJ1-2	CAWSPRDRSRNYGYTF	TGTGCCTGGAGTCCCCGGGACAGGAGCCGTAACTATGGCTACACCTTC
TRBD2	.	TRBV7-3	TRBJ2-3	CASSLGLAGSTDTQYF	TGTGCCAGCAGCTTGGGACTAGCGGGAAGCACAGATACGCAGTATTTT
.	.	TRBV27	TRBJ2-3	CASSLSGGSSTDTQYF	TGTGCCAGCAGTTTATCGGGGGGTTCTAGCACAGATACGCAGTATTTT
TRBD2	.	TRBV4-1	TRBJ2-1	CASRGTSATYNEQFF	TGCGCCAGCAGGGGGACTAGCGCCACCTACAATGAGCAGTTCTTC
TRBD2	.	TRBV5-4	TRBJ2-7	CASSSLADNSYEQYF	TGTGCCAGCAGCTCCCTAGCGGACAACTCCTACGAGCAGTACTTC
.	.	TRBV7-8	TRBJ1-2	CASSSPPADYGYTF	TGTGCCAGCAGCTCCCCCCCCGCGGACTATGGCTACACCTTC
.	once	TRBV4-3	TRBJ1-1	CASSADENTEAFF	TGCGCCAGCAGTGCGGACGAGAACACTGAAGCTTTCTTT
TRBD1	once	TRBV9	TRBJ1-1	CASSGGTGEFSEAFF	TGTGCCAGCAGCGGAGGGACAGGGGAGTTCTCTGAAGCTTTCTTT
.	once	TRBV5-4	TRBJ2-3	CASSSGGTDTQYF	TGTGCCAGCAGCTCGGGCGGGACAGATACGCAGTATTTT
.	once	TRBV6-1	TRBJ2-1	CASKARGPLFF	TGTGCCAGCAAAGCTCGCGGGCCGCTTTTCTTC
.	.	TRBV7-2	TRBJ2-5	CASSLAGGYQETQYF	TGTGCCAGCAGCTTAGCGGGGGGTTACCAAGAGACCCAGTACTTC
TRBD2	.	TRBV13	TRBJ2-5	CASSLRRLAGWGETQYF	TGTGCCAGCAGCTTAAGGAGACTAGCGGGGTGGGGAGAGACCCAGTACTTC
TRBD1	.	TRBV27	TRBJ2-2	CASSLGLGQGVTGELFF	TGTGCCAGCAGTTTAGGGTTGGGACAGGGGGTCACCGGGGAGCTGTTTTTT
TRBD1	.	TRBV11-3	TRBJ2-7	CASSLDGTGSYEQYF	TGTGCCAGCAGCTTGGACGGGACAGGGTCCTACGAGCAGTACTTC
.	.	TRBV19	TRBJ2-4	CASARGGPPLAKNIQYF	TGTGCCAGCGCCCGAGGGGGTCCACCGCTAGCCAAAAACATTCAGTACTTC
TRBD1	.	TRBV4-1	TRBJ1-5	CASSQRTGSNQPQHF	TGCGCCAGCAGCCAGCGGACAGGAAGCAATCAGCCCCAGCATTTT
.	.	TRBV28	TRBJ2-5	CASSLPNPRETQYF	TGTGCCAGCAGTTTACCCAATCCCAGGGAGACCCAGTACTTC
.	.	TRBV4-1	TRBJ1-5	CASSPAGGNQPQHF	TGCGCCAGCAGCCCAGCAGGGGGCAATCAGCCCCAGCATTTT
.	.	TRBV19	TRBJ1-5	CASSGGLGVGNQPQHF	TGTGCCAGTAGTGGGGGGCTCGGGGTTGGCAATCAGCCCCAGCATTTT
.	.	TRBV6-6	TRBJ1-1	CASSYPGQSAHTEAFF	TGTGCCAGCAGTTACCCTGGACAGTCGGCCCACACTGAAGCTTTCTTT
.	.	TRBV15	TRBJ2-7	CATSRDPDVAGEQYF	TGTGCCACCAGCAGAGATCCCGACGTTGCGGGCGAGCAGTACTTC
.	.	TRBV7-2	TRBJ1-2	CASTLPGELYTF	TGTGCCAGCACCCTCCCCGGGGAGCTCTACACCTTC
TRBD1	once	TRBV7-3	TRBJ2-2	CASSLAGQGITGELFF	TGTGCCAGCAGCTTAGCGGGACAGGGCATCACCGGGGAGCTGTTTTTT
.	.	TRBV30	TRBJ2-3	CAWSVSTDTQYF	TGTGCCTGGAGTGTAAGCACAGATACGCAGTATTTT
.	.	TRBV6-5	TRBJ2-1	CASSYSHRQGGEQFF	TGTGCCAGCAGTTACTCGCACCGACAGGGAGGGGAGCAGTTCTTC
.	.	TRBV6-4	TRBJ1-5	CASSDSGDAWDQPQHF	TGTGCCAGCAGTGACTCAGGGGACGCTTGGGATCAGCCCCAGCATTTT
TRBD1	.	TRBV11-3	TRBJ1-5	CASSPGQGISQPQHF	TGTGCCAGCAGCCCGGGACAGGGGATCAGCCAGCCCCAGCATTTT
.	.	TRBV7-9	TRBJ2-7	CASSLVSAGIEQYF	TGTGCCAGCAGCTTAGTATCGGCCGGGATCGAGCAGTACTTC
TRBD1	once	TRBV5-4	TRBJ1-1	CASRIQDRGTEAFF	TGTGCCAGCAGGATCCAGGACAGGGGCACTGAAGCTTTCTTT
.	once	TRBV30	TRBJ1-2	CAWKKPDSRNYGYTF	TGTGCCTGGAAAAAACCGGACAGCCGTAACTATGGCTACACCTTC
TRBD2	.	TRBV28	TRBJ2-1	CASSLGLAENSYNEQFF	TGTGCCAGCAGTTTGGGACTAGCGGAAAACTCCTACAATGAGCAGTTCTTC
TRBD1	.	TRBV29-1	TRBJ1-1	CSVADRGRVNTEAFF	TGCAGCGTCGCCGACAGGGGGCGGGTGAACACTGAAGCTTTCTTT
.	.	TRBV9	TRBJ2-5	CASSVGGSETQYF	TGTGCCAGCAGCGTAGGGGGGTCAGAGACCCAGTACTTC
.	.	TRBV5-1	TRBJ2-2	CASSLASNTGELFF	TGCGCCAGCAGCTTGGCTTCGAACACCGGGGAGCTGTTTTTT
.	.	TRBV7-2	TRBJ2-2	CASSLDPGELFF	TGTGCCAGCAGCCTCGACCCCGGGGAGCTGTTTTTT
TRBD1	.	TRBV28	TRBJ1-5	CASSLTGTASQPQHF	TGTGCCAGCAGTTTAACCGGGACAGCTTCGCAGCCCCAGCATTTT
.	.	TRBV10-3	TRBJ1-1	CAISEPSAGGTEAFF	TGTGCCATCAGTGAGCCCTCGGCCGGCGGTACTGAAGCTTTCTTT
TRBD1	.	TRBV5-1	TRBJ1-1	CASSETGSPNTEAFF	TGCGCCAGCAGCGAGACAGGGTCCCCGAACACTGAAGCTTTCTTT